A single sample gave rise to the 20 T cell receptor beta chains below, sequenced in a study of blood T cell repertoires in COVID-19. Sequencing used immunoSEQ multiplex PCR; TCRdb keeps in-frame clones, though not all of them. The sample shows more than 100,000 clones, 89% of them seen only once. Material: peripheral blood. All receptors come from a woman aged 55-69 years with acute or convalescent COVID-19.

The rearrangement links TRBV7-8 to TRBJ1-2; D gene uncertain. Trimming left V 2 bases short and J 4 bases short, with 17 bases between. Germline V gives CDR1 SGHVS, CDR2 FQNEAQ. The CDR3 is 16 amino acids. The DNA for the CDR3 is TGTGCCAGCAGCTTAAAACGAGACACCAAAACCTATGGCTACACCTTC. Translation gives CASSLKRDTKTYGYTF.

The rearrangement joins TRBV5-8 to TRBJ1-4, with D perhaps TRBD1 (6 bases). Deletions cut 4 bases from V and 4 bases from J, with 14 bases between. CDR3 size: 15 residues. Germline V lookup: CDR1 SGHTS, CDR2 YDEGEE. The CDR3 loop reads CASSPRDKDNEKLFF. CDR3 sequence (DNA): TGTGCCAGCAGCCCCCGGGACAAGGATAATGAAAAACTGTTTTTT.

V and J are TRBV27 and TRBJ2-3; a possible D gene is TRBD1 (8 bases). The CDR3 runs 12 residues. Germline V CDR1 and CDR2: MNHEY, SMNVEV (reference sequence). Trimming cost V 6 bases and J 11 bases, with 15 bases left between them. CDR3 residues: CASSWTGREQYF. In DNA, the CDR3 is TGTGCCAGCAGCTGGACAGGGAGGGAGCAGTATTTT.

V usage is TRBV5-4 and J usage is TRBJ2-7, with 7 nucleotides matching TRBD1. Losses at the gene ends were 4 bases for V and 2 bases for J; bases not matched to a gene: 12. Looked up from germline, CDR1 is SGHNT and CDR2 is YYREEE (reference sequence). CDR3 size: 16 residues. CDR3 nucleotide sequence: TGTGCCAGCAGCCCCCCTCCGGGACAGAGTCCCTACGAGCAGTACTTC. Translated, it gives CASSPPPGQSPYEQYF.

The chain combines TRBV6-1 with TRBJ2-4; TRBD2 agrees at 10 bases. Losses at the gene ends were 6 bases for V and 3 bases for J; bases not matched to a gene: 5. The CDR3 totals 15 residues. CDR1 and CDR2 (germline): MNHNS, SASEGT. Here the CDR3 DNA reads TGTGCCAGCAGGGATCTAGCGGGAGTCAAAAACATTCAGTACTTC. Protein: CASRDLAGVKNIQYF.

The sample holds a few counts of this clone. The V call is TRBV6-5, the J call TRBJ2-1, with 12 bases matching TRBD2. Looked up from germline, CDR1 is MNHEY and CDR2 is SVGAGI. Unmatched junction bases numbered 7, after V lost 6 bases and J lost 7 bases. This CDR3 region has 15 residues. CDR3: CASSLGTSGSNEQFF. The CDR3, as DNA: TGTGCCAGCAGCCTTGGGACTAGCGGGTCAAATGAGCAGTTCTTC.

Here the CDR3 DNA reads TGTGCCAGCAGTTACTCGACAGGGGGCTCTGGAAACACCATATATTTT. Protein sequence: CASSYSTGGSGNTIYF. This chain uses TRBV6-5 with TRBJ1-3, with 9 bases that match TRBD1. CDR3 length: 16 amino acids. Germline loops: CDR1 MNHEY, CDR2 SVGAGI. The trim removed 0 bases at V and 0 bases at J, leaving 0 bases unmatched.

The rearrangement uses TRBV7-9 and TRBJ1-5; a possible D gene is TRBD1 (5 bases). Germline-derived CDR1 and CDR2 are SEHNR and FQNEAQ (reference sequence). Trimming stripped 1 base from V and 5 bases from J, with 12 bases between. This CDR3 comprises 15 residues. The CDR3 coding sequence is TGTGCCAGCAGCTTAGATGCAGGGTGGGATCAGCCCCAGCATTTT. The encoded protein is CASSLDAGWDQPQHF.

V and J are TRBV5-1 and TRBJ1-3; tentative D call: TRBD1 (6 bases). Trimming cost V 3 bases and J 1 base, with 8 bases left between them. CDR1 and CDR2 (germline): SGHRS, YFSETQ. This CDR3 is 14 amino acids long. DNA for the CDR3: TGCGCCAGCAGCTCCGGACAGTCTGGAAACACCATATATTTT. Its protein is CASSSGQSGNTIYF.

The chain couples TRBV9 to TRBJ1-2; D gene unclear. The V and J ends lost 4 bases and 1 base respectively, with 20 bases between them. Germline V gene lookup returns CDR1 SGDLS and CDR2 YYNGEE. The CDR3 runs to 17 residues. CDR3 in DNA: TGTGCCAGCAGCCTCACCGGGGAGGATTGGGTTAACTATGGCTACACCTTC. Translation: CASSLTGEDWVNYGYTF.

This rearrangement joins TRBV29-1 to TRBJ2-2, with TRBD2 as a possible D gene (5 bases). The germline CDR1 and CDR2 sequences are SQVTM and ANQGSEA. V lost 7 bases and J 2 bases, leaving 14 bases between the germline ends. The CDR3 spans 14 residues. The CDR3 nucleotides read TGCAGCGGCCGAACTAGGGAAAACACCGGGGAGCTGTTTTTT. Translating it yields CSGRTRENTGELFF.

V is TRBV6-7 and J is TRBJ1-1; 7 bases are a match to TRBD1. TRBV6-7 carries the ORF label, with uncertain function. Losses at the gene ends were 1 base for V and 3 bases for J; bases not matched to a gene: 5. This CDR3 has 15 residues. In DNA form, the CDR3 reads TGTGCCAGCAGTTACTTCGGACAGGCGGACACTGAAGCTTTCTTT. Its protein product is CASSYFGQADTEAFF.

CDR3 nucleotides: TGTGCCAGCAGCTTAGGGAGTAGACTTACGGGTGCTGAGCAGTTCTTC. It codes for CASSLGSRLTGAEQFF. This chain links TRBV7-8 with TRBJ2-1, with no clear D. Trimming removed 1 base from V and 9 bases from J, with 19 bases in between. The CDR3 covers 16 residues. Germline V gene data show CDR1 as SGHVS and CDR2 as FQNEAQ.

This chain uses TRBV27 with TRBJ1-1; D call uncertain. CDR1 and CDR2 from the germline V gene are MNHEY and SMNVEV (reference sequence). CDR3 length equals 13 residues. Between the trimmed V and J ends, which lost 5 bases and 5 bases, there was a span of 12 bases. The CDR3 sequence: CASSPSGGTEAFF. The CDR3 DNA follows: TGTGCCAGCAGTCCCTCGGGCGGGACTGAAGCTTTCTTT.

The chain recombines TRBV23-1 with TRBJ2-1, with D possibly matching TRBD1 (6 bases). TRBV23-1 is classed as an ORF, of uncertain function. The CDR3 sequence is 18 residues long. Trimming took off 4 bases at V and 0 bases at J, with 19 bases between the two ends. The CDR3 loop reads CASSPTLGTPASYNEQFF. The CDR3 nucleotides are TGCGCCAGCAGTCCGACCCTCGGGACACCGGCCTCCTACAATGAGCAGTTCTTC.

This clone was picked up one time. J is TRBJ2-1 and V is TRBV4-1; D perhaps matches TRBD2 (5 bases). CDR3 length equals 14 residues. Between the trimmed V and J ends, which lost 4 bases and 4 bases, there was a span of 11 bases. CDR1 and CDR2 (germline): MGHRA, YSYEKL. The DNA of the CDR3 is TGCGCCAGCAGCCCGGCAGGACTTTACAATGAGCAGTTCTTC. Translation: CASSPAGLYNEQFF.

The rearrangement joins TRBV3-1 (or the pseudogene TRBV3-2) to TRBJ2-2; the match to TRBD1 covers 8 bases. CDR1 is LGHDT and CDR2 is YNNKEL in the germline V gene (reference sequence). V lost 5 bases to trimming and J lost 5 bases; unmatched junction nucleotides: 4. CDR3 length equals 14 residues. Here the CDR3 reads CASSKGQGTGELFF. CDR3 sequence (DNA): TGTGCCAGCAGCAAAGGACAGGGAACCGGGGAGCTGTTTTTT.

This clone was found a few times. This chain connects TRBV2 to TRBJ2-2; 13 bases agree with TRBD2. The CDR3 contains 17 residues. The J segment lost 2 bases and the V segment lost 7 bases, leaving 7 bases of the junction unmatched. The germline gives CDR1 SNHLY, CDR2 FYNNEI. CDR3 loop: CASTPLAGGPNTGELFF. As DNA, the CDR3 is TGTGCCAGCACCCCACTAGCGGGAGGGCCTAACACCGGGGAGCTGTTTTTT.

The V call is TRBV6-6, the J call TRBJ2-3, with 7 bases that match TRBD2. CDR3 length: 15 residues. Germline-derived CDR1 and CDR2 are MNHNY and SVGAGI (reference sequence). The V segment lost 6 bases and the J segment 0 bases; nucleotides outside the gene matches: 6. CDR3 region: CASRELASSTDTQYF. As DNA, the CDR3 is TGTGCCAGCAGAGAACTAGCGTCTAGCACAGATACGCAGTATTTT.

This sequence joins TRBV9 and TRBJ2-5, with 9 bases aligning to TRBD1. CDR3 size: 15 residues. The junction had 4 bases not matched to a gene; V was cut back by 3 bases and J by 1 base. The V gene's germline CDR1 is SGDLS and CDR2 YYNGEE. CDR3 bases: TGTGCCAGCAGCGCCGGGACAGGGTTCCAAGAGACCCAGTACTTC. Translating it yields CASSAGTGFQETQYF. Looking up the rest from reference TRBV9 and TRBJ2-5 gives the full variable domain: DSGVTQTPKHLITATGQRVTLRCSPRSGDLSVYWYQQSLDQGLQFLIQYYNGEERAKGNILERFSAQQFPDLHSELNLSSLELGDSALYFCASSAGTGFQETQYFGPGTRLLVL.